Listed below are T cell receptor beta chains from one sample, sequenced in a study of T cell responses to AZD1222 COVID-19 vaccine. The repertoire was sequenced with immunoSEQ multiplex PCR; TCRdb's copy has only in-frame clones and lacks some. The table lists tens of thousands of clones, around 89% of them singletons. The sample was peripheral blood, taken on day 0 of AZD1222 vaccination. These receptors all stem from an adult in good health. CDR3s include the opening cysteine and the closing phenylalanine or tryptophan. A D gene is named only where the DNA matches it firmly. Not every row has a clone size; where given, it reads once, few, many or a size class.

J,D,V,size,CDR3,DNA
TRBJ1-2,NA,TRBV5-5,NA,CASSLGSGHYGYTF,TGTGCCAGCAGCTTGGGGTCGGGCCATTATGGCTACACCTTC
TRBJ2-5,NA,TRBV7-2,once,CASRPRQGPQETQYF,TGTGCCAGCAGACCTCGTCAGGGGCCACAAGAGACCCAGTACTTC
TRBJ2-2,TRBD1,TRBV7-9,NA,CASSQPGQGAAGELFF,TGTGCCAGCAGCCAACCGGGACAGGGGGCGGCTGGGGAGCTGTTTTTT
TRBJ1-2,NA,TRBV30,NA,CAWRPGIRGYTF,TGTGCCTGGAGGCCAGGGATCCGCGGCTACACCTTC
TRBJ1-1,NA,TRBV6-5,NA,CASSPSTVNTEAFF,TGTGCCAGCAGTCCTTCTACGGTGAACACTGAAGCTTTCTTT
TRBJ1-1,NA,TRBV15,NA,CATSKEQGRKAFF,TGTGCCACCAGCAAAGAACAGGGCCGTAAAGCTTTCTTT
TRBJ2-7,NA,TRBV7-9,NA,CASSLPGTPYEQYF,TGTGCCAGCAGCTTACCGGGGACGCCCTACGAGCAGTACTTC
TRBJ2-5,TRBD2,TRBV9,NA,CASSVASGGGQETQYF,TGTGCCAGCAGCGTCGCTAGCGGGGGGGGACAAGAGACCCAGTACTTC
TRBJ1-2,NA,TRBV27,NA,CASGRGGTGSGYTF,TGTGCCTCTGGTCGTGGGGGGACCGGGAGTGGCTACACCTTC
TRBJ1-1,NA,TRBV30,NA,CAWSEGMNTEAFF,TGTGCCTGGAGTGAGGGGATGAACACTGAAGCTTTCTTT
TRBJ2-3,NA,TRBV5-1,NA,CASSQGTVVDTQYF,TGCGCCAGCAGCCAGGGGACGGTTGTGGATACGCAGTATTTT
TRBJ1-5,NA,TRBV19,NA,CASSGQYSNQPQHF,TGTGCCAGTAGTGGACAGTATAGCAATCAGCCCCAGCATTTT
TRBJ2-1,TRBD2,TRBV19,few,CASAGTSGNNEQFF,TGTGCCAGTGCCGGGACTAGCGGTAACAATGAGCAGTTCTTC
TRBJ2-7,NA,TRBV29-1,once,CSVESGVWGEQYF,TGCAGCGTTGAGTCGGGGGTTTGGGGTGAGCAGTACTTC
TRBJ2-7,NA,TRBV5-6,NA,CASSGIPSRGADEQYF,TGTGCCAGCAGCGGAATCCCCTCCCGGGGAGCGGACGAGCAGTACTTC
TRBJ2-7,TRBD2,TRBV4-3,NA,CASSQDRGLWGGDGPYEQYF,TGCGCCAGCAGCCAAGATAGAGGTTTGTGGGGGGGGGATGGCCCCTACGAGCAGTACTTC
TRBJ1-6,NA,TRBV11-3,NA,CASSVGRNSPLHF,TGTGCCAGCAGCGTAGGGAGGAATTCACCCCTCCACTTT
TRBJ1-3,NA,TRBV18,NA,CASSPPAGVDVSGNTIYF,TGTGCCAGCTCACCACCGGCAGGGGTCGACGTTTCTGGAAACACCATATATTTT
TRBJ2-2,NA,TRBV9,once,CASSVGGRNTGELFF,TGTGCCAGCAGCGTCGGGGGCCGTAACACCGGGGAGCTGTTTTTT
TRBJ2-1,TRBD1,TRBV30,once,CAWSHPNRGTYNEQFF,TGTGCCTGGAGCCACCCGAACAGGGGTACCTACAATGAGCAGTTCTTC
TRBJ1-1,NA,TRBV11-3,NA,CASSFRENTEAFF,TGTGCCAGCAGCTTCAGGGAGAACACTGAAGCTTTCTTT
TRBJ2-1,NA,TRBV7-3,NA,CASSFGWGAYNEQFF,TGTGCCAGCAGCTTCGGTTGGGGGGCCTACAATGAGCAGTTCTTC
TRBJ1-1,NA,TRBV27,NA,CASSSLTTRGEAFF,TGTGCCAGCAGTTCCCTGACGACTCGGGGTGAAGCTTTCTTT
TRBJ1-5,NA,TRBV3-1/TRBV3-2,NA,CASRLPPKRTENGNQPQHF,TGTGCCAGCAGACTTCCCCCAAAACGGACAGAAAACGGGAATCAGCCCCAGCATTTT
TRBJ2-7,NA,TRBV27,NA,CASSLGDRYEQYF,TGTGCCAGCAGTTTGGGGGATCGGTACGAGCAGTACTTC
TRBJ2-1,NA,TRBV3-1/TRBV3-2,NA,CAAGEGFFNNEQFF,TGTGCCGCAGGAGAAGGGTTCTTCAACAATGAGCAGTTCTTC
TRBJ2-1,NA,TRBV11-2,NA,CASSLYSSDNEQFF,TGTGCCAGCAGCTTATACTCTTCAGACAATGAGCAGTTCTTC
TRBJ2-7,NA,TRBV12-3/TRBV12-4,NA,CASSFSYEQYF,TGTGCCAGCAGTTTCTCCTACGAGCAGTACTTC
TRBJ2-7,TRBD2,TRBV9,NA,CASSYLAGPPYEQYF,TGTGCCAGCAGCTACCTAGCGGGGCCACCCTACGAGCAGTACTTC
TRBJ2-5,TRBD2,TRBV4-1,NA,CASSPRGWGGGNQETQYF,TGCGCCAGCAGCCCCCGCGGTTGGGGCGGGGGAAACCAAGAGACCCAGTACTTC
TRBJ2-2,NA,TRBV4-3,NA,CASSQVGGGTAGELFF,TGCGCCAGCAGCCAGGTCGGTGGAGGCACGGCCGGGGAGCTGTTTTTT
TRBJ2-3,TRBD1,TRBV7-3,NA,CASSIRAGRGRRTDTQYF,TGTGCCAGCAGCATAAGGGCGGGCAGGGGGCGCCGGACAGATACGCAGTATTTT
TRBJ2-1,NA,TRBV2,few,CASRPPATNEQFF,TGTGCCAGCAGACCCCCAGCGACGAATGAGCAGTTCTTC
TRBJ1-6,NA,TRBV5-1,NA,CASSLSNSARASPLHF,TGCGCCAGCAGCTTATCTAACAGTGCCCGAGCGTCACCCCTCCACTTT
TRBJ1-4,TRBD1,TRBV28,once,CASSNRDRVNEKLFF,TGTGCCAGCAGTAACCGGGACAGGGTTAATGAAAAACTGTTTTTT
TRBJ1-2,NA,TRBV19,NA,CASNEADNYGYTF,TGTGCCAGTAACGAAGCAGATAACTATGGCTACACCTTC
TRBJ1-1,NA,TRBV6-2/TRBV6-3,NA,CASSYPIETQNTEAFF,TGTGCCAGCAGTTATCCGATAGAGACCCAAAACACTGAAGCTTTCTTT